The sequence of this T cell receptor beta chain was determined in a study of cytomegalovirus exposure and HLA in healthy donors. Primers for the PCR totalled 60 Vbeta and 13 Jbeta. TCRdb keeps only in-frame clones here, not all; method: immunoSEQ multiplex PCR. The sample includes 150,000 to 250,000 clones, 79% of them seen just once. The CDR3 totals 14 residues. CDR1 is MNHNS, CDR2 SASEGT, per germline. V shed 3 bases, J shed 7 bases, and the junction held 3 bases outside the gene matches. This TCR was recovered from a girl aged 10 to 17 in good health and CMV-seropositive. The chain uses TRBV6-1 and TRBJ2-1; 10 positions agree with TRBD2. The specimen sequenced was PBMCs. CDR3 residues: CASSDSGGKNEQFF. The CDR3 DNA sequence: TGTGCCAGCAGTGATAGCGGGGGGAAGAATGAGCAGTTCTTC.